The 6 T cell receptor beta chains below were found in one sample sequenced in a study of early T cells in non-severe SARS-CoV-2 infection. Each CDR3 protein gets one entry after TCRdb re-called the 5' RACE reads with MiXCR. This table holds under 45,000 distinct CDR3 sequences, about 6.8% found once. The sequences come from whole blood, collected at baseline. These receptors came from an adult who was a healthcare worker with PCR-confirmed SARS-CoV-2 infection or an uninfected control (not recorded which).

This clonotype has a handful of counts. Here the CDR3 DNA reads TGTGCCAGCGCTACCGCGGGACCGAGCAATTCACCCCTCCACTTT. Its translation is CASATAGPSNSPLHF. The rearrangement joins TRBV11-2 to TRBJ1-6, with a tentative D call TRBD1 (5 bases). The V and J ends lost 8 bases and 7 bases respectively, with 18 bases between them. The CDR3 sequence is 15 residues long. From germline, CDR1 is SGHAT and CDR2 FQNNGV.

This clonotype is medium-sized (0.01 to 0.1%) by share. The chain links TRBV6-1 to TRBJ2-1, with TRBD2 as a possible D gene (6 bases). Trimming removed 2 bases at V and 4 bases at J, with 9 bases between. The CDR3 runs 14 residues. Looked up from germline, CDR1 is MNHNS and CDR2 is SASEGT. The CDR3 bases are TGTGCCAGCAGTGAACCGGGGGTGTACAATGAGCAGTTCTTC. Translated: CASSEPGVYNEQFF.

This clonotype was seen many times. The chain couples TRBV7-2 to TRBJ1-6; 10 nucleotides agree with TRBD1. The germline gives CDR1 SGHTA, CDR2 FQGNSA. There are 17 residues in the CDR3. Unmatched junction bases numbered 5, after V lost 4 bases and J lost 2 bases. This CDR3 is CASSSRTGGPYNSPLHF. The CDR3 DNA reads TGTGCCAGCAGCTCCAGGACAGGGGGGCCCTATAATTCACCCCTCCACTTT.

V gene TRBV28 combines with J gene TRBJ1-6; D not certain. The CDR3 contains 12 residues. The germline V gene has CDR1 MDHEN and CDR2 SYDVKM. The germline V and J ends were trimmed by 7 bases and 12 bases, with 13 bases remaining between them. Written as DNA, the CDR3 is TGTGCCAGCACCTTACCGAGAGGACCCCTCCACTTT. Its protein is CASTLPRGPLHF.

This clonotype has ten or more counts. This chain uses TRBV7-8 with TRBJ2-1, with 13 bases identical to TRBD2. V dropped 5 bases and J dropped 8; count of bases not matched to a gene: 3. Germline CDR1 reads SGHVS; CDR2 reads FQNEAQ. CDR3 length: 14 amino acids. CDR3 DNA sequence: TGTGCCAGCAGCCGGACTAGCGGGAGTTATGAGCAGTTCTTC. Protein sequence: CASSRTSGSYEQFF.

This clonotype was seen more than once but under ten times. This chain uses TRBV5-1 with TRBJ2-7, with D tentatively TRBD2 (7 bases). The V and J ends lost 4 bases and 5 bases respectively, with 16 bases between them. The CDR3 length is 14 residues. Germline V gives CDR1 SGHRS, CDR2 YFSETQ. The CDR3 bases are TGCGCCAGCAGCCCGGGGGGCGGGAGCAACGAGCAGTACTTC. Translation: CASSPGGGSNEQYF.